The 28 T cell receptor beta chains below come from one sample, sequenced in a study of glioma-infiltrating T cells. TCR alpha and beta CDR3 regions were amplified from RNA using iRepertoire nested multiplex PCR. From the multiplex PCR reads, TCRdb called clonotypes with MiXCR, one entry per CDR3 protein. The data contain some 10,000 distinct CDR3 sequences, about 50% of them seen just once; the ten biggest clones take up 20%. Sequencing was carried out using glioma tissue, nonneoplastic brain tissue, or PBMCs (not recorded which). These receptors originate from a human donor with low-grade glioma or glioblastoma, undergoing nonglioma brain surgery, or in good health (not recorded which).

This clonotype is judged medium-sized. This sequence joins TRBV20-1 and TRBJ2-7; 12 positions agree with TRBD2. The CDR3 extends over 13 amino acids. V lost 3 bases, J lost 7 bases, and 4 bases stayed unmatched. CDR1 DFQATT and CDR2 SNEGSKA come from the germline V gene (reference sequence). Here the CDR3 reads CSARGLAGDEQYF. CDR3 bases: TGCAGTGCTAGGGGACTAGCGGGTGATGAGCAGTACTTC.

This clonotype is deemed medium-sized. The V gene is TRBV15, the J gene TRBJ2-3; 10 bases fit TRBD1. This CDR3 has 15 amino acids. Germline V gene lookup returns CDR1 LNHNV and CDR2 YYDKDF (reference sequence). V shed 3 bases and J 2 bases; nucleotides not matched to a gene: 2. The CDR3 loop is CATSSGQGDTDTQYF. The DNA of the CDR3 is TGTGCCACCAGCAGTGGACAGGGGGACACAGATACGCAGTATTTT. The variable domain in full, completed from reference TRBV15 and TRBJ2-3, reads DAMVIQNPRYQVTQFGKPVTLSCSQTLNHNVMYWYQQKSSQAPKLLFHYYDKDFNNEADTPDNFQSRRPNTSFCFLDIRSPGLGDTAMYLCATSSGQGDTDTQYFGPGTRLTVL.

As to this clonotype: One end of the junction fails to match germline, which may point to a read error. The chain has TRBV6-4 and TRBJ2-3; D perhaps matches TRBD2 (6 bases). Germline CDR1 is MRHNA and CDR2 is SNTAGT. This CDR3 is 16 amino acids long. DNA for the CDR3: TGTGCCAGCAGTGAGAAGGCGGGACCGGGCACAGATACGGAGTATTTT. Amino acids: CASSEKAGPGTDTEYF.

CDR3 in amino acids: CASSHSASGYQQYF. CDR3 DNA: TGTGCCAGCAGTCATAGTGCTAGCGGGTACCAGCAGTACTTC. The V call is TRBV6-9, the J call TRBJ2-7, with 8 bases matching TRBD2. The V and J ends lost 5 bases and 8 bases, in that order; junction bases with no gene match: 11. The CDR3 contains 14 residues. The germline gives CDR1 MNHGY, CDR2 SVAAGI.

The chain carries TRBV20-1 and TRBJ1-1; D may be TRBD1 (5 bases). The germline CDR1 and CDR2 sequences are DFQATT and SNEGSKA (reference sequence). The CDR3 runs to 12 residues. V lost 4 bases and J lost 5, with 11 bases in between. In nucleotides, the CDR3 is TGCAGTGCTACAGGGAGTGTGACTGAAGCTTTCTTT. Translation: CSATGSVTEAFF.

This clonotype was seen only a few times. This chain links TRBV4-1 with TRBJ2-1; tentatively, D is TRBD2 (6 bases). The CDR3 has 14 amino acids. The V gene's germline CDR1 is MGHRA and CDR2 YSYEKL. Trimming cost V 8 bases and J 5 bases, with 16 bases left between them. Here the CDR3 reads CASQDQSGDNEQFF. CDR3 bases: TGCGCCAGCCAAGACCAATCGGGGGACAATGAGCAGTTCTTC.

Concerning this clonotype itself: Just one base apart from a much larger clone, this may be a read error. CDR3 in DNA: TGCAGCGTTCAGGGGGACAGGGCTCCCTACGAGCAGTACTTC. Translation gives CSVQGDRAPYEQYF. This rearrangement joins TRBV29-1 to TRBJ2-7, with 9 bases lining up with TRBD1. There are 14 residues in the CDR3. The V gene's germline CDR1 is SQVTM and CDR2 ANQGSEA. Trimming at V came to 5 bases and at J to 2 bases, leaving 7 bases not matched to a gene.

With respect to this clonotype: Compared with germline, one end of the junction differs, possibly owing to a read error. V is TRBV20-1 and J is TRBJ1-2; weak D call: TRBD1 (6 bases). Germline-derived CDR1 and CDR2 are DFQATT and SNEGSKA (reference sequence). The CDR3 consists of 14 residues. The CDR3 bases are TGCAGTGCTAGAGATCGCAGGGGTGACTATGGCTACGCATTC. Translated: CSARDRRGDYGYAF.

In its sample, this clonotype was seen many times. This chain connects TRBV12-3 or TRBV12-4 to TRBJ2-1; D tentatively reads TRBD1 or TRBD2 (5 bases each). With 4 bases removed from V and 8 bases from J, the gap between germline ends came to 21 bases. This CDR3 has 16 amino acids. In DNA form, the CDR3 reads TGTGCCAGCAGTTCCCGTGGGTTTGGGGGAATGGATGAGCAGTTCTTC. It codes for CASSSRGFGGMDEQFF.

The chain recombines TRBV7-9 with TRBJ1-2; D is possibly TRBD1 (6 bases). CDR1 and CDR2 (germline): SEHNR, FQNEAQ (reference sequence). There are 14 residues in the CDR3. The V gene lost 5 bases and the J gene lost 10 bases, with 20 bases spanning the gap. The CDR3 bases are TGTGCCAGCAGCAACCGGGACATGGATTTCGTCTACACCTTC. Translating gives CASSNRDMDFVYTF.

The rearrangement joins TRBV14 to TRBJ2-1; no clear D. The V gene's germline CDR1 is SGHDN and CDR2 FVKESK. V shed 1 base and J shed 10 bases, with 14 bases lying between them. The CDR3 contains 14 residues. DNA of the CDR3: TGTGCCAGCAGCCAAGTGCAAAACAGCACGGAGCAGTTCTTC. Its translation is CASSQVQNSTEQFF.

A remark on this clonotype: The junction does not match germline at one end; this may be a read error. V and J are TRBV28 and TRBJ2-7; D unresolved. Per germline, CDR1 MDHEN and CDR2 SYDVKM. The CDR3 length is 14 residues. The CDR3 nucleotides are TGTGCCAGCACCACGCCGGGTCTCTCCAACGAGCGGTACTTC. It specifies CASTTPGLSNERYF. Combining the CDR3 with reference TRBV28 and TRBJ2-7 gives the whole variable domain DVKVTQSSRYLVKRTGEKVFLECVQDMDHENMFWYRQDPGLGLRLIYFSYDVKMKEKGDIPEGYSVSREKKERFSLILESASTNQTSMYLCASTTPGLSNERYFGPGTRLTVT.

Details on this clonotype: A much larger clone lies one base from this, so it may be a read error. This is likely a read error, given that the CDR3 carries no conserved phenylalanine or tryptophan at its end. The chain combines TRBV29-1 with TRBJ2-1; 8 bases line up with TRBD2. There are 15 residues in the CDR3. The V gene's germline CDR1 is SQVTM and CDR2 ANQGSEA. With V trimmed by 3 bases and J by 7 bases, 11 bases remained unmatched. The CDR3 region is CSVDGYRTSLNEQFS. The CDR3 region has the DNA TGCAGCGTTGATGGGTACCGGACTAGCCTTAATGAGCAGTTCTCC.

This clonotype was seen at least ten times. The J gene is TRBJ2-7, the V gene TRBV12-3 or TRBV12-4; maybe TRBD2 (5 bases). The germline V and J ends were trimmed by 4 bases and 4 bases, with 11 bases remaining between them. CDR3 length: 13 amino acids. The CDR3 coding sequence is TGTGCCAGCAGTTCCCGGACTCAGTACGAGCAGTACTTC. Translation: CASSSRTQYEQYF.

The gene calls are TRBV14 and TRBJ1-3; 9 bases line up with TRBD1. The CDR3 covers 14 residues. Germline V gives CDR1 SGHDN, CDR2 FVKESK. With V trimmed by 3 bases and J by 6 bases, 3 bases remained unmatched. The CDR3 DNA follows: TGTGCCAGCAGCCATACAGGGGGCATAAACACCATATATTTT. It translates to CASSHTGGINTIYF. Together with reference TRBV14 and TRBJ1-3, the CDR3 gives the full variable domain: EAGVTQFPSHSVIEKGQTVTLRCDPISGHDNLYWYRRVMGKEIKFLLHFVKESKQDESGMPNNRFLAERTGGTYSTLKVQPAELEDSGVYFCASSHTGGINTIYFGEGSWLTVV.

By sample fraction, this clonotype is medium-sized. This chain connects TRBV7-9 to TRBJ1-2, with no clear D. The CDR3 is 14 amino acids. Germline V CDR1 and CDR2: SEHNR, FQNEAQ (reference sequence). Trimming took off 0 bases at V and 9 bases at J, with 14 bases between the two ends. Here the CDR3 reads CASSLAAEGSRYTF. CDR3 DNA: TGTGCCAGCAGCTTAGCGGCAGAAGGCTCTCGCTACACCTTC.

For this clonotype: The junction departs from the called germline gene at one end, perhaps through a read error. J is TRBJ2-1 and V is TRBV3-1; the D gene is possibly TRBD2 (6 bases). Germline V gene sequence: CDR1 LGHDT, CDR2 YNNKEL (reference sequence). The CDR3 covers 15 residues. CDR3 DNA: TGTGCCAGCAGACAAGTAGGCAGGAGGGCCTATGAGCAGTTCTTC. This codes for CASRQVGRRAYEQFF.

V and J are TRBV10-3 and TRBJ2-1; D is unresolved. Judging by the DNA end, TRBJ2-7 fits better; the J call may be wrong. Germline CDR1 is ENHRY and CDR2 is SYGVKD. The CDR3 is 17 amino acids. In nucleotides, the CDR3 is TGTGCCGGCTCAACCCCCCCCGGTAGGAGCAACCCTTACGAGCAGTACTTC. Amino acid sequence: CAGSTPPGRSNPYEQYF.

With regard to this clonotype: This could be a read error, since a much larger clone is one nucleotide away. The chain joins TRBV11-2 to TRBJ1-1; TRBD1 might be the D (6 bases). This CDR3 region has 14 residues. Germline CDR1 reads SGHAT; CDR2 reads FQNNGV. The CDR3 here is CANSLSAGATGASF. The CDR3 bases are TGTGCCAACAGCTTATCCGCAGGGGCAACTGGAGCTTCCTTT. The variable domain in full, completed from reference TRBV11-2 and TRBJ1-1, reads EAGVAQSPRYKIIEKRQSVAFWCNPISGHATLYWYQQILGQGPKLLIQFQNNGVVDDSQLPKDRFSAERLKGVDSTLKIQPAKLEDSAVYLCANSLSAGATGASFGQGTRLTVV.

The table lists this clonotype with many counts. CDR3 loop: CASSPPQGLAGSSDEQFF. CDR3 nucleotides: TGTGCCAGCAGCCCACCACAGGGACTAGCGGGGAGTAGCGATGAGCAGTTCTTC. This sequence joins TRBV16 and TRBJ2-1; 13 positions agree with TRBD2. The CDR3 is 18 residues long. The ends lost 4 bases at V and 8 bases at J; junction bases unmatched: 14. From germline, CDR1 is KGHSY and CDR2 FQNENV.

For this clonotype: Mismatch with germline at one junction end may stem from a read error. The chain has TRBV10-3 and TRBJ2-7; perhaps TRBD1 as D (5 bases). Germline CDR1 and CDR2: ENHRY and SYGVKD. This CDR3 region has 15 residues. The DNA for the CDR3 is TGTGGCATCAGTGGATTTGGGCCGGACATATACGAGCAGTACTTC. It is translated as CGISGFGPDIYEQYF.

This clonotype was seen a single time. CDR3 DNA: TGCAGTGCCAGGGGACTAGCGAGACTCGGAGATACGCAGTATTTT. This codes for CSARGLARLGDTQYF. The chain has TRBV20-1 and TRBJ2-3, with 10 bases fitting TRBD2. In germline, CDR1 is DFQATT, CDR2 SNEGSKA (reference sequence). The CDR3 sequence is 15 residues long. Germline trimming cut 6 bases from V and 5 bases from J; bases unmatched to any gene: 11.

The table lists this clonotype with a few counts. A clone one base away is much larger, so this may be a read error. This rearrangement joins TRBV12-3 or TRBV12-4 to TRBJ2-2, with 7 bases that match TRBD2. V lost 7 bases, J lost 4 bases, and 9 bases stayed unmatched. The CDR3 length is 15 residues. The CDR3 region is CASTFRTGGTGELFF. CDR3 sequence (DNA): TGTGCCAGCACTTTTAGGACGGGGGGCACCGGGGAGCTGTTTTTT.

In this sample, this clonotype is large. The gene calls are TRBV28 and TRBJ1-1; no clear D. Germline lookup yields CDR1 MDHEN and CDR2 SYDVKM. Trimming pared 3 bases from V and 2 bases from J, leaving 7 bases between. CDR3 length equals 13 residues. The CDR3 region is CASSFGHNTEAFF. DNA of the CDR3: TGTGCCAGCAGTTTCGGTCATAACACTGAAGCTTTCTTT.

Concerning this clonotype itself: Because it lacks the conserved phenylalanine or tryptophan at the end, this CDR3 is likely a read error. The limits of the CDR3 on the DNA are not certain, so only TCRdb's listed CDR3 is given. Here the CDR3 reads CSARDRTGQETQHL. The rearrangement uses TRBV20-1 and TRBJ2-5; TRBD1, the table's D call, lacks a check against the DNA. 14 amino acids form the CDR3, both terminal residues included. CDR1 DFQATT and CDR2 SNEGSKA come from the germline V gene (reference sequence).

The CDR3 DNA is TGTGCCAGCACTTATACCGGGGCCGATATGAACACTGAAGCTTTCTTT. Its protein product is CASTYTGADMNTEAFF. The chain combines TRBV28 with TRBJ1-1; D possibly corresponds to TRBD1 (5 bases). From germline, CDR1 is MDHEN and CDR2 SYDVKM. V was trimmed by 7 bases and J by 0 bases, leaving 18 bases between them. This CDR3 contains 16 residues. Based on the CDR3 plus reference TRBV28 and TRBJ1-1, the full variable domain is DVKVTQSSRYLVKRTGEKVFLECVQDMDHENMFWYRQDPGLGLRLIYFSYDVKMKEKGDIPEGYSVSREKKERFSLILESASTNQTSMYLCASTYTGADMNTEAFFGQGTRLTVV.

On this clonotype: The junction and the germline gene differ at one end; a read error may be behind it. The V and J genes are TRBV3-1 and TRBJ1-2, with D possibly being TRBD1 (5 bases). Per germline, CDR1 LGHDT and CDR2 YNNKEL (reference sequence). The CDR3 totals 12 residues. CDR3 nucleotide sequence: TGTGCCCGCAGCATCAGACAGTATGGATACACCTTC. Residues: CARSIRQYGYTF.

This clonotype was seen ten or more times. The gene calls are TRBV14 and TRBJ2-5; D is perhaps TRBD2 (7 bases). Trimming took 0 bases from V and 5 from J, leaving 13 bases between them. This CDR3 is 15 amino acids long. Germline V gene sequence: CDR1 SGHDN, CDR2 FVKESK. The DNA for the CDR3 is TGTGCCAGCAGCCAAGATCTTGCGGGGGCCGAGACCCAGTACTTC. Translation: CASSQDLAGAETQYF.